The clone carrying this T cell receptor (beta chain) was found many times. Its target is not known. The source of the sample is a study of T-cell reconstitution after alpha-beta-depleted transplantation in children. Regarding the study as a whole: The study traced high day-60 TCRbeta diversity in some patients to surviving recipient T cells and thymic progenitors. Among T cells one year after transplant, newly produced cells accounted for most counts and diversity. Two months or so post-transplant, alpha-beta T cells reportedly derived from several hundred expanded graft clones.

TCRbeta library construction was performed incorporating unique molecular identifiers. Each CDR3 protein is one row after TCRdb ran MiXCR on the PCR reads. The sample comprises 540,000 or so distinct CDR3 sequences, under 30% of which are singletons, and approximately 14% rests with the top ten. The specimen was PBMCs, mostly from graft donor cells, collected 360 days after TCRalphabeta/CD19-depleted stem cell transplant. The source of this sequence is a boy less than two years old who had a stem cell transplant for acute myeloid leukemia, so the T cells may come from the graft donor.

The CDR3 loop reads CASSSGTGTSNEQFF. The CDR3 DNA sequence: TGTGCCAGCTCATCAGGGACGGGGACCTCCAATGAGCAGTTCTTC. The J gene is TRBJ2-1, the V gene TRBV18; D tentatively fits TRBD1 or TRBD2 (5 bases each). CDR1 is KGHSH, CDR2 LQKENI, per germline. This CDR3 comprises 15 residues. With 5 bases removed from V and 6 bases from J, the gap between germline ends came to 17 bases.